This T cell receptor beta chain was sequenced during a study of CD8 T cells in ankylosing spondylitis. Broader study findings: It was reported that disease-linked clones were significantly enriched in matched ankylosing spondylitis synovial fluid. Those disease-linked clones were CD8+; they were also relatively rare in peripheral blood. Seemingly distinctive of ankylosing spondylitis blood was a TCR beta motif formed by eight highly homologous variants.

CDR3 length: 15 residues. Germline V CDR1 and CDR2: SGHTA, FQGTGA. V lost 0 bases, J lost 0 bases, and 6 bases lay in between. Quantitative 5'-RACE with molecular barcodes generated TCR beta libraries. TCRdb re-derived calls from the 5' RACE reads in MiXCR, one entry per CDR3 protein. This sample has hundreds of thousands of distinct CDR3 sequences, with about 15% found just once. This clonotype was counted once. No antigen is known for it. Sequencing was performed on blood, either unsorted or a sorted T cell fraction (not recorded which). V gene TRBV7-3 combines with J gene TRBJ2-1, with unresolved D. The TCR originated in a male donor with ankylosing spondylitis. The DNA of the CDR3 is TGTGCCAGCAGCTTAACGCCGGCCTCCTACAATGAGCAGTTCTTC. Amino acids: CASSLTPASYNEQFF.